The rows below give T cell receptor beta chains drawn from one sample of a study of response to subunit inactivated influenza vaccine. Each CDR3 protein gets one entry after TCRdb re-called the RT-PCR reads with MiXCR. The sample includes under 950,000 distinct CDR3 sequences, around 20% of them seen just once. The specimen was PBMCs from blood, collected approximately 5 days after vaccination. Receptors originate from a man aged 50 or older who received an inactivated influenza vaccine. Each CDR3 is given with its conserved first and last residue. The order of the fields is J gene, D gene, clone size, V gene, CDR3 length, CDR3 protein, CDR3 DNA. D genes are given only for firm matches. The size field is filled for only some rows; it gives once, few, many or a size class.

J gene: TRBJ1-1
D gene: TRBD1
clone size: few
V gene: TRBV4-1
CDR3 length: 16
CDR3 protein: CASSQDWGQGPTEAFF
CDR3 DNA: TGCGCCAGCAGCCAAGACTGGGGACAGGGCCCCACTGAAGCTTTCTTT

J gene: TRBJ2-7
D gene: TRBD1
clone size: once
V gene: TRBV5-5
CDR3 length: 16
CDR3 protein: CASSLNTYRGSYEQYF
CDR3 DNA: TGTGCCAGCAGCTTGAATACGTACAGGGGTTCCTACGAGCAGTACTTC

J gene: TRBJ2-3
D gene: TRBD1
clone size: NA
V gene: TRBV14
CDR3 length: 17
CDR3 protein: CASSQGLGTVSTDTQYF
CDR3 DNA: TGTGCCAGCAGCCAAGGCCTCGGGACAGTCAGCACAGATACGCAGTATTTT

J gene: TRBJ2-6
D gene: TRBD1
clone size: few
V gene: TRBV5-6
CDR3 length: 20
CDR3 protein: CASSRPGTGIPVSGANVLTF
CDR3 DNA: TGTGCCAGCAGCCGTCCCGGGACAGGAATTCCCGTCTCTGGGGCCAACGTCCTGACTTTC

J gene: TRBJ2-7
D gene: NA
clone size: few
V gene: TRBV12-3/TRBV12-4
CDR3 length: 15
CDR3 protein: CASSPRGSGYHEQYF
CDR3 DNA: TGTGCCAGCAGTCCACGCGGGTCAGGGTACCACGAGCAGTACTTC

J gene: TRBJ1-1
D gene: TRBD1
clone size: few
V gene: TRBV15
CDR3 length: 16
CDR3 protein: CATSRDMSGGSTEAFF
CDR3 DNA: TGTGCCACCAGCAGAGATATGTCAGGGGGCAGTACTGAAGCTTTCTTT

J gene: TRBJ2-5
D gene: NA
clone size: NA
V gene: TRBV24-1
CDR3 length: 15
CDR3 protein: CATSDRGNLRETQYF
CDR3 DNA: TGTGCCACCAGTGACAGGGGTAACCTTAGAGAGACCCAGTACTTC

J gene: TRBJ1-5
D gene: NA
clone size: many
V gene: TRBV5-1
CDR3 length: 13
CDR3 protein: CASSADGDQPQHF
CDR3 DNA: TGCGCCAGCAGCGCGGACGGAGATCAGCCCCAGCATTTT

J gene: TRBJ1-1
D gene: TRBD1
clone size: few
V gene: TRBV27
CDR3 length: 17
CDR3 protein: CASSLSFAGGMNTEAFF
CDR3 DNA: TGTGCCAGCAGTTTATCGTTCGCAGGGGGCATGAACACTGAAGCTTTCTTT

J gene: TRBJ2-3
D gene: TRBD2
clone size: NA
V gene: TRBV10-3
CDR3 length: 15
CDR3 protein: CAISDARGGTDTQYF
CDR3 DNA: TGTGCCATCAGTGATGCGCGGGGGGGCACAGATACGCAGTATTTT

J gene: TRBJ2-7
D gene: TRBD1
clone size: few
V gene: TRBV10-1
CDR3 length: 16
CDR3 protein: CASSEYRTGRNYEQYF
CDR3 DNA: TGCGCCAGCAGTGAATACCGGACAGGGAGAAACTACGAGCAGTACTTC

J gene: TRBJ1-1
D gene: NA
clone size: few
V gene: TRBV2
CDR3 length: 14
CDR3 protein: CASIRNNMNTEAFF
CDR3 DNA: TGTGCCAGCATACGGAACAATATGAACACTGAAGCTTTCTTT

J gene: TRBJ1-6
D gene: TRBD1
clone size: few
V gene: TRBV5-1
CDR3 length: 15
CDR3 protein: CASSLAGTAYSPLHF
CDR3 DNA: TGCGCCAGCAGCTTGGCCGGGACAGCCTATTCACCCCTCCACTTT

J gene: TRBJ2-7
D gene: NA
clone size: once
V gene: TRBV6-6
CDR3 length: 13
CDR3 protein: CASSYSRRYEQYF
CDR3 DNA: TGTGCCAGCAGTTACTCGCGTAGATACGAGCAGTACTTC

J gene: TRBJ1-2
D gene: NA
clone size: many
V gene: TRBV7-2
CDR3 length: 14
CDR3 protein: CASSLAREVYGYTF
CDR3 DNA: TGTGCCAGCAGCTTAGCTCGTGAGGTCTATGGCTACACCTTC

J gene: TRBJ1-1
D gene: NA
clone size: many
V gene: TRBV20-1
CDR3 length: 11
CDR3 protein: CSARVNTEAFF
CDR3 DNA: TGCAGCGCTAGGGTCAACACTGAAGCTTTCTTT

J gene: TRBJ2-6
D gene: NA
clone size: NA
V gene: TRBV11-2
CDR3 length: 15
CDR3 protein: CASSLEVSGANVLTF
CDR3 DNA: TGTGCCAGCAGCTTAGAGGTCTCGGGGGCCAACGTCCTGACTTTC

J gene: TRBJ1-4
D gene: NA
clone size: NA
V gene: TRBV27
CDR3 length: 15
CDR3 protein: CASSRTAATNGKLFF
CDR3 DNA: TGTGCCAGCAGTCGGACAGCCGCAACTAATGGAAAACTGTTTTTT

J gene: TRBJ1-6
D gene: NA
clone size: NA
V gene: TRBV14
CDR3 length: 13
CDR3 protein: CASSPAINSPLHF
CDR3 DNA: TGTGCCAGCAGCCCCGCAATTAATTCACCCCTCCACTTT

J gene: TRBJ1-2
D gene: NA
clone size: few
V gene: TRBV6-1
CDR3 length: 13
CDR3 protein: CASSELGNYGYTF
CDR3 DNA: TGTGCCAGCAGTGAATTAGGGAACTATGGCTACACCTTC

J gene: TRBJ1-3
D gene: NA
clone size: few
V gene: TRBV7-8
CDR3 length: 15
CDR3 protein: CASSLSAGSGNTIYF
CDR3 DNA: TGTGCCAGCAGCTTATCGGCCGGCTCTGGAAACACCATATATTTT

J gene: TRBJ2-5
D gene: NA
clone size: few
V gene: TRBV7-2
CDR3 length: 16
CDR3 protein: CASSLVWAGERKTQYF
CDR3 DNA: TGTGCCAGCAGCTTAGTCTGGGCAGGGGAGAGAAAGACCCAGTACTTC

J gene: TRBJ2-3
D gene: TRBD2
clone size: NA
V gene: TRBV5-1
CDR3 length: 18
CDR3 protein: CASSLGSSGGAVADMQYF
CDR3 DNA: TGCGCCAGCAGCTTGGGGTCTAGCGGGGGGGCCGTAGCAGATATGCAGTATTTT

J gene: TRBJ1-1
D gene: NA
clone size: few
V gene: TRBV7-2
CDR3 length: 15
CDR3 protein: CASSLYTGINTEAFF
CDR3 DNA: TGTGCCAGCAGCTTATATACAGGGATTAACACTGAAGCTTTCTTT

J gene: TRBJ2-3
D gene: NA
clone size: NA
V gene: TRBV6-1
CDR3 length: 15
CDR3 protein: CASSSDPSYTDTQYF
CDR3 DNA: TGTGCCAGCAGCTCCGACCCTTCTTACACAGATACGCAGTATTTT

J gene: TRBJ1-2
D gene: TRBD1
clone size: few
V gene: TRBV9
CDR3 length: 15
CDR3 protein: CASKVGTGGFHGYTF
CDR3 DNA: TGTGCCAGCAAAGTGGGGACAGGCGGTTTTCATGGCTACACCTTC